This T cell receptor (beta chain) was identified in a study of T cell changes during pregnancy in multiple sclerosis. This clone was recorded a few times. V shed 8 bases and J 2 bases; nucleotides not matched to a gene: 4. The V gene's germline CDR1 is SGDLS and CDR2 YYNGEE. CDR3 length: 13 residues. The method was immunoSEQ multiplex PCR; TCRdb's version includes in-frame clones alone and lacks a portion of them. Altogether around 41,000 clones are present, approximately 91% being singletons, with the ten largest covering over 0.4%. The source of this sequence is a female donor in good health, enrolled as a control in a pregnancy study. The genes are TRBV9 and TRBJ2-3; 8 bases match TRBD2. The input for sequencing was CD4+ T cells from peripheral blood mononuclear cells, taken in the third trimester of pregnancy. CDR3 sequence: CASQRGITDTQYF. Written as DNA, the CDR3 is TGTGCCAGTCAGCGGGGGATCACAGATACGCAGTATTTT.